This TCR beta chain was captured by sequencing in a study of blood T cells in healthy people across ages. Study-level points and caveats: It was the long-lived donors that had more naive CD4+ cells and higher diversity than aged donors. Diversity estimated from one million T cells was considered an underestimate.

With a J-beta primer mix and a sample-barcoded 5' primer, a second PCR ran 7 to 11 cycles. The authors tagged each cDNA molecule using a template-switch adaptor with 12 random nucleotides. From the 5' RACE reads, TCRdb called clonotypes with MiXCR, one entry per CDR3 protein. This table holds 1,500,000 or so distinct CDR3 sequences, approximately 59% found once. This CDR3 has 14 residues. The germline V gene has CDR1 MGHRA and CDR2 YSYEKL. This clonotype was observed a handful of times. The antigen is not known. This receptor was taken from a man aged 18 to 29 in good health. The chain links TRBV4-1 to TRBJ2-4; D not certain. Matching the DNA end better, TRBJ2-7 makes the J call doubtful. Sequenced input: blood. The CDR3 here is CASSQNDRLYEQYF. The CDR3 DNA reads as TGCGCCAGCAGCCAAAATGACCGTCTCTACGAGCAGTACTTC.